Listed below are T cell receptor beta chains from one sample, sequenced in a study of T cells in Graves' hyperthyroidism and ophthalmopathy. TCRdb re-derived calls from the multiplex PCR reads in MiXCR, one entry per CDR3 protein. This table holds just over 550,000 distinct CDR3 sequences, 35% to 55% found once. Material for sequencing was peripheral blood or thyroid tissue (not recorded which). The receptors derive from a woman under 30 with Graves' hyperthyroidism. Both conserved end residues are part of each CDR3. Each record gives: J gene, clone size, D gene, V gene, CDR3 protein, CDR3 DNA. D genes are given only for firm matches. Expanded clones are given a class, and other clones once, few, many or no size at all.

TRBJ1-5 . . TRBV5-4 CASRGQGEQPQHF TGTGCCAGCAGGGGGCAGGGAGAACAGCCCCAGCATTTT
TRBJ2-7 many TRBD2 TRBV7-2 CASSLGLAHYEQYF TGTGCCAGCAGCCTGGGACTAGCGCACTACGAGCAGTACTTC
TRBJ2-7 . TRBD1 TRBV11-2 CASSPPTGAYEQYF TGTGCCAGCAGCCCTCCGACAGGGGCCTACGAGCAGTACTTC
TRBJ2-2 once . TRBV10-3 CAISDPPGELFF TGTGCCATCAGCGACCCACCCGGGGAGCTGTTTTTT
TRBJ2-5 . . TRBV29-1 CSVVQGETQYF TGCAGCGTTGTACAGGGCGAGACCCAGTACTTC
TRBJ1-6 . . TRBV25-1 CASNGGTDSGNSPLHF TGTGCCAGCAACGGGGGGACGGACAGCGGGAATTCACCCCTCCACTTT
TRBJ2-5 many . TRBV7-2 CASTVLGSAQGEETQYF TGTGCCAGCACCGTCCTTGGGAGCGCCCAAGGCGAAGAGACCCAGTACTTC
TRBJ1-5 . . TRBV2 CASSSQGGRNQPQHF TGTGCCAGCAGTTCACAGGGCGGTCGCAATCAGCCCCAGCATTTT
TRBJ1-5 . . TRBV6-6 CASRNREGQPQHF TGTGCCAGCAGGAACAGGGAAGGTCAGCCCCAGCATTTT
TRBJ1-4 few TRBD1 TRBV7-9 CASSWRQGAGEKLFF TGTGCCAGCAGCTGGCGACAGGGGGCGGGAGAAAAACTGTTTTTT
TRBJ1-5 many . TRBV7-9 CASSQDGQGQPQHF TGTGCCAGCAGCCAAGATGGGCAGGGACAGCCCCAGCATTTT
TRBJ1-4 many TRBD1 TRBV25-1 CASKKTGSNEKLFF TGTGCCAGCAAAAAGACAGGGTCTAATGAAAAACTGTTTTTT
TRBJ2-7 . . TRBV9 CASSVGSGSYEQYF TGTGCCAGCAGCGTTGGTAGCGGCTCCTACGAGCAGTACTTC
TRBJ1-2 . . TRBV19 CASSIARGSYGYTF TGTGCCAGTAGTATAGCGAGGGGCTCCTATGGCTACACCTTC
TRBJ1-5 many . TRBV2 CASSDGRGNQPQHF TGTGCCAGCAGTGATGGCAGGGGCAATCAGCCCCAGCATTTT
TRBJ1-2 few . TRBV19 CASSIVQGDYGYTF TGTGCCAGTAGTATAGTACAGGGTGACTATGGCTACACCTTC
TRBJ1-6 . TRBD1 TRBV2 CASSTTGDSPLHF TGTGCCAGCAGTACTACAGGGGATTCACCCCTCCACTTT
TRBJ1-6 once TRBD1 TRBV20-1 CSGKTGAGSPLHF TGCAGTGGAAAGACAGGGGCGGGTTCACCCCTCCACTTT
TRBJ2-2 . TRBD2 TRBV29-1 CSVILTSGRFSGELFF TGCAGCGTGATTCTGACTAGCGGGAGATTCTCCGGGGAGCTGTTTTTT
TRBJ2-7 . TRBD2 TRBV2 CASSANPSLPSGALYEQYF TGTGCCAGCAGCGCGAACCCTAGTCTTCCTAGCGGGGCTCTTTACGAGCAGTACTTC
TRBJ1-6 . TRBD1 TRBV2 CASTGTGGFSPLHF TGTGCCAGCACCGGGACAGGGGGTTTTTCACCCCTCCACTTT
TRBJ1-2 . TRBD1 TRBV7-2 CASSLAGQGAANYGYTF TGTGCCAGCAGCTTAGCAGGACAGGGGGCCGCTAACTATGGCTACACCTTC
TRBJ2-5 once . TRBV29-1 CSVEDGRAGTQGTQYF TGCAGCGTTGAAGATGGCCGGGCCGGGACACAAGGGACCCAGTACTTC
TRBJ2-2 . . TRBV24-1 CATEAGGATGELFF TGTGCCACCGAGGCTGGCGGGGCCACCGGGGAGCTGTTTTTT
TRBJ1-2 few . TRBV7-2 CASSLAFRAHSGYTF TGTGCCAGCAGCTTAGCTTTTCGGGCCCATAGTGGCTACACCTTC
TRBJ2-7 . . TRBV20-1 CSASRQGVASYEQYF TGCAGTGCTAGCCGGCAGGGAGTAGCCTCCTACGAGCAGTACTTC
TRBJ1-4 . . TRBV19 CACRDTFATNEKLFF TGTGCATGCCGGGACACCTTTGCAACTAATGAAAAACTGTTTTTT
TRBJ1-2 many . TRBV15 CATSRDKANYGYTF TGTGCCACCAGCAGAGATAAAGCTAACTATGGCTACACCTTC
TRBJ2-1 . . TRBV11-1 CASSFRVGDEQFF TGTGCCAGCAGCTTTCGGGTGGGGGATGAGCAGTTCTTC
TRBJ2-7 . . TRBV7-9 CASSQKAAFGLRSYEQYF TGTGCCAGCAGCCAAAAAGCGGCCTTTGGACTACGATCCTACGAGCAGTACTTC
TRBJ2-5 many . TRBV2 CASRISPETQYF TGTGCCAGCCGTATATCCCCCGAGACCCAGTACTTC
TRBJ2-5 . . TRBV7-2 CASSLGEKRFMETQYF TGTGCCAGCAGCTTAGGGGAGAAGCGGTTTATGGAGACCCAGTACTTC
TRBJ2-2 . . TRBV7-3 CASSLTGRTGGLFF TGTGCCAGCAGCCTCACCGGGCGGACCGGGGGGCTGTTTTTT
TRBJ2-7 many . TRBV2 CASSEWPSSDEQYF TGTGCCAGCAGTGAATGGCCATCCTCCGACGAGCAGTACTTC
TRBJ1-2 . . TRBV25-1 CASSEYGGEYGYTF TGTGCCAGCAGTGAATATGGGGGCGAATATGGCTACACCTTC
TRBJ1-1 many . TRBV2 CASSEQSVDPEAFF TGTGCCAGCAGCGAACAGTCGGTGGATCCTGAAGCTTTCTTT
TRBJ2-2 . TRBD1 TRBV29-1 CSVEFRTGTNTGELFF TGCAGCGTTGAGTTCCGGACAGGGACGAACACCGGGGAGCTGTTTTTT
TRBJ2-7 many . TRBV15 CATSRVPGQGGEQYF TGTGCCACCAGCAGGGTGCCTGGGCAGGGGGGCGAGCAGTACTTC
TRBJ2-7 many . TRBV14 CASSQDRGYEQYF TGTGCCAGCAGCCAAGATCGAGGATACGAGCAGTACTTC
TRBJ1-1 few . TRBV7-9 CASSHGDPNTEAFF TGTGCCAGCAGCCATGGGGACCCGAACACTGAAGCTTTCTTT
TRBJ1-1 . . TRBV10-3 CAISGRDGEAFF TGTGCCATCAGTGGCCGGGACGGTGAAGCTTTCTTT
TRBJ2-2 . . TRBV24-1 CATSTPTQNTGELFF TGTGCCACCAGCACACCGACACAGAACACCGGGGAGCTGTTTTTT
TRBJ1-4 many . TRBV2 CASSDGATNEKLFF TGTGCCAGCAGCGACGGCGCAACTAATGAAAAACTGTTTTTT
TRBJ2-5 . . TRBV25-1 CASSPGSGSTVVQETQYF TGTGCCAGCAGTCCGGGTAGTGGGAGTACAGTCGTTCAAGAGACCCAGTACTTC
TRBJ1-1 . . TRBV7-9 CASSSTRGLRREAFF TGTGCCAGCAGCTCGACCAGGGGTCTACGCCGAGAAGCTTTCTTT
TRBJ2-7 . TRBD1 TRBV7-3 CASSSMTGDYEQYF TGTGCCAGCAGCTCAATGACAGGGGACTACGAGCAGTACTTC
TRBJ1-2 . . TRBV7-3 CASSSLGRVDGYTF TGTGCCAGCAGCTCACTTGGGCGGGTTGATGGCTACACCTTC
TRBJ1-1 . . TRBV7-4 CASSFPGMDMNTEAFF TGTGCCAGCAGCTTCCCGGGAATGGATATGAACACTGAAGCTTTCTTT